Listed below are T cell receptor beta chains from one sample, sequenced in a study of Graves' ophthalmopathy and Graves' hyperthyroidism. Each CDR3 protein is one row after TCRdb ran MiXCR on the multiplex PCR reads. This sample carries 650,000 to 900,000 distinct CDR3 sequences, roughly two fifths of them seen once, and the ten largest clones take approximately 43%. Input material: peripheral blood. The receptors were gathered from an adult man with Graves' ophthalmopathy. The CDR3 runs from the conserved cysteine through the conserved F or W. A D gene is named only where the DNA matches it firmly. Only some rows state a clone size, as once, few, many or a class for expanded clones.

TRBV20-1	.	TRBJ2-2	.	12	CSGAGDTGELFF	TGCAGTGGGGCAGGGGACACCGGGGAGCTGTTTTTT
TRBV20-1	.	TRBJ1-1	.	17	CSALPTGPRLLNTEAFF	TGCAGTGCCCTGCCGACCGGGCCTCGGCTCTTGAACACTGAAGCTTTCTTT
TRBV24-1	.	TRBJ1-5	TRBD1	16	CATSDPGTVFNQPQHF	TGTGCCACCAGTGACCCAGGGACAGTGTTCAATCAGCCCCAGCATTTT
TRBV5-5	.	TRBJ2-5	TRBD1	15	CASSSGTGGSETQYF	TGTGCCAGCAGCTCCGGGACAGGGGGCTCGGAGACCCAGTACTTC
TRBV7-9	.	TRBJ2-5	.	15	CASSFQGSPQETQYF	TGTGCCAGCAGCTTCCAGGGGAGTCCCCAAGAGACCCAGTACTTC
TRBV12-3/TRBV12-4	.	TRBJ2-7	.	14	CASKNSRSSYEQYF	TGTGCCAGCAAAAATAGCCGTAGCTCCTACGAGCAGTACTTC
TRBV6-6	many	TRBJ2-5	.	13	CASSPTGMETQYF	TGTGCCAGCAGTCCAACAGGGATGGAGACCCAGTACTTC
TRBV25-1	.	TRBJ1-1	.	12	CASSLSQYEAFF	TGTGCCAGCAGTTTGAGTCAGTATGAAGCTTTCTTT
TRBV7-2	.	TRBJ2-7	.	16	CASSLGPGTPRYEQYF	TGTGCCAGCAGCTTAGGTCCGGGGACGCCGCGGTACGAGCAGTACTTC
TRBV7-9	many	TRBJ2-7	.	16	CASSSPPGLRSYEQYF	TGTGCCAGCAGCTCCCCCCCAGGCCTGCGCTCCTACGAGCAGTACTTC
TRBV25-1	.	TRBJ1-2	TRBD1	14	CASRGGQTNYGYTF	TGTGCCAGCAGAGGGGGACAGACCAACTATGGCTACACCTTC
TRBV6-5	few	TRBJ1-2	.	14	CASSYGNRDRSYTF	TGTGCCAGCAGTTACGGGAACAGGGATAGGAGCTACACCTTC
TRBV29-1	.	TRBJ2-7	.	11	CSVEDVKEQYF	TGCAGCGTCGAGGACGTAAAAGAGCAGTACTTC
TRBV10-2	few	TRBJ2-5	TRBD1	15	CASRRGQGIGETQYF	TGTGCCAGCCGCCGAGGACAGGGAATAGGGGAGACCCAGTACTTC
TRBV6-2/TRBV6-3	.	TRBJ1-5	.	14	CASSYSAEYQPQHF	TGTGCCAGCAGTTACTCGGCAGAATATCAGCCCCAGCATTTT
TRBV28	.	TRBJ2-7	TRBD2	12	CASRLGQRGQYF	TGTGCCAGCAGGCTTGGCCAGCGGGGTCAGTACTTC
TRBV15	.	TRBJ1-2	TRBD1	14	CATSSGDSPYGYTF	TGTGCCACCAGCAGCGGGGACAGTCCATATGGCTACACCTTC
TRBV10-3	few	TRBJ1-1	.	14	CASSYRAPNTEAFF	TGTGCCAGCAGTTACAGGGCACCGAACACTGAAGCTTTCTTT
TRBV5-6	.	TRBJ2-2	.	15	CASMMGPSNTGELFF	TGTGCCAGCATGATGGGACCTTCGAACACCGGGGAGCTGTTTTTT
TRBV20-1	few	TRBJ1-4	.	15	CSAQGGAGYNEKLFF	TGCAGTGCTCAGGGTGGGGCAGGATACAATGAAAAACTGTTTTTT
TRBV7-8	many	TRBJ1-2	.	15	CASSPTVRQNYGYTF	TGTGCCAGCAGCCCCACGGTCCGGCAGAACTATGGCTACACCTTC
TRBV25-1	few	TRBJ2-2	TRBD1	14	CASSIGQGGGELFF	TGTGCCAGCAGTATCGGACAGGGTGGCGGGGAGCTGTTTTTT
TRBV11-2	.	TRBJ2-2	TRBD2	19	CASSSSRASGITYTGELFF	TGTGCCAGCAGCTCCTCACGGGCTAGCGGGATTACCTACACCGGGGAGCTGTTTTTT
TRBV6-6	few	TRBJ1-5	.	13	CAAGGAGSQPQHF	TGTGCAGCCGGAGGGGCAGGGAGTCAGCCCCAGCATTTT
TRBV29-1	many	TRBJ2-7	TRBD2	14	CSVVDGGGTYEQYF	TGCAGCGTTGTGGATGGCGGGGGAACCTACGAGCAGTACTTC
TRBV20-1	.	TRBJ1-1	TRBD1	14	CSATEVAGGGGALF	TGCAGTGCTACCGAGGTGGCAGGGGGCGGTGGGGCTCTCTTT